This T cell receptor (beta chain) was observed in a study of cytomegalovirus exposure and HLA in healthy donors. The germline V gene has CDR1 MNHEY and CDR2 SVGAGI. CDR3 length: 15 residues. V trimming: 2 bases; J trimming: 3 bases; junction bases outside the gene matches: 2. Primers: 60 Vbeta forward and 13 Jbeta reverse. Here immunoSEQ multiplex PCR was the method, and the copy in TCRdb shows in-frame clones only, minus some. Of about 150,000 clones in the sample, roughly four fifths are singletons; the top ten hold around 5.4%. The sequenced material came from PBMCs. The rearrangement uses TRBV6-5 and TRBJ2-1; 9 bases line up with TRBD2. The TCR comes from a man aged 25-40 years in good health and CMV-seropositive. The CDR3 DNA is TGTGCCAGCAGTTACCAACTAGCGGGCTACAATGAGCAGTTCTTC. This translates into CASSYQLAGYNEQFF.